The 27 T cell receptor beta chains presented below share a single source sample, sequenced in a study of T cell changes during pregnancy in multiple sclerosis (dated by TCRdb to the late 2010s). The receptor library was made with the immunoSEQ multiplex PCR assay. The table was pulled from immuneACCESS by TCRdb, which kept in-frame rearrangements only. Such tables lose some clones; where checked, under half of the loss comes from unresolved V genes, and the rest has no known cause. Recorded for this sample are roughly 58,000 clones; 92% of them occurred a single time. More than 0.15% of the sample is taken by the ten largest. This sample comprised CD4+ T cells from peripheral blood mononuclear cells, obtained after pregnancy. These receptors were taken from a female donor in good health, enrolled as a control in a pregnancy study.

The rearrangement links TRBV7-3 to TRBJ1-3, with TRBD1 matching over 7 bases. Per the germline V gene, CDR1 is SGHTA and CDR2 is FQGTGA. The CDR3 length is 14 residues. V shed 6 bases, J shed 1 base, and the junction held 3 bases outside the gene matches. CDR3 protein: CASSLQGSGNTIYF. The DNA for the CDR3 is TGTGCCAGCAGTCTACAGGGGTCTGGAAACACCATATATTTT.

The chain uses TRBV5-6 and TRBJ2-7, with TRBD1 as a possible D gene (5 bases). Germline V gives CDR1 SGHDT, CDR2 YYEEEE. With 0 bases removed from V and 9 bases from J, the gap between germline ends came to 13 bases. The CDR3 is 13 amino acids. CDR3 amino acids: CASSLGGQWGQYF. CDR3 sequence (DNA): TGTGCCAGCAGCTTGGGGGGCCAGTGGGGGCAGTACTTC.

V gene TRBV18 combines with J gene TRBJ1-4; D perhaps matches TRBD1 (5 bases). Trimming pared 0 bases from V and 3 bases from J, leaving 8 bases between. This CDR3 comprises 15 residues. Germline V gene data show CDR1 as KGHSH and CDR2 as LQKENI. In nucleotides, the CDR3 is TGTGCCAGCTCACCACCGGCCAGGGCTAATGAAAAACTGTTTTTT. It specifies CASSPPARANEKLFF. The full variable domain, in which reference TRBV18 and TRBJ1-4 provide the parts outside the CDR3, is NAGVMQNPRHLVRRRGQEARLRCSPMKGHSHVYWYRQLPEEGLKFMVYLQKENIIDESGMPKERFSAEFPKEGPSILRIQQVVRGDSAAYFCASSPPARANEKLFFGSGTQLSVL.

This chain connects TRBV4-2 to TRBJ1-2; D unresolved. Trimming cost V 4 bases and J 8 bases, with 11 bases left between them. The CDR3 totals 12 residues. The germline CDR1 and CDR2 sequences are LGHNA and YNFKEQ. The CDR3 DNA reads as TGTGCCAGCAGCCCAGCCGTCGGGGGCTACACCTTC. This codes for CASSPAVGGYTF.

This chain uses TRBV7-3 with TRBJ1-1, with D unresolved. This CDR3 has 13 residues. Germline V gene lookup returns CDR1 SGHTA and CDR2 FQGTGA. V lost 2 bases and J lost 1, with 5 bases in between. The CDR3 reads CASSLWPNTEAFF. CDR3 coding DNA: TGTGCCAGCAGCTTATGGCCGAACACTGAAGCTTTCTTT.

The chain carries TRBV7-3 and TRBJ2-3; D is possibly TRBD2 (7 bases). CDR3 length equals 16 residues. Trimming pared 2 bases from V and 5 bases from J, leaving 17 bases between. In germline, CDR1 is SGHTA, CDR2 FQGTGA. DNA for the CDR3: TGTGCCAGCAGCTTAGTTCGTGGGGGGGCCAAAGATACGCAGTATTTT. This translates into CASSLVRGGAKDTQYF.

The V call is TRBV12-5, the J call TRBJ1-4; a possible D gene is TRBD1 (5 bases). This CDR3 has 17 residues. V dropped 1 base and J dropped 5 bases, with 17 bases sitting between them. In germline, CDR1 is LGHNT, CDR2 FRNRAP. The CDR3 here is CASGLGWVGGGNEKLFF. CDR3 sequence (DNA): TGTGCTAGTGGTTTGGGCTGGGTCGGGGGAGGAAATGAAAAACTGTTTTTT.

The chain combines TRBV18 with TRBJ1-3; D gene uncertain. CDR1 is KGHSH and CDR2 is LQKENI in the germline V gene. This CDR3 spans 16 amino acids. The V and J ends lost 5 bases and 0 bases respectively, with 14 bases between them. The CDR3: CASSFRRENSGNTIYF. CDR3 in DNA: TGTGCCAGCTCATTCCGCCGGGAGAACTCTGGAAACACCATATATTTT.

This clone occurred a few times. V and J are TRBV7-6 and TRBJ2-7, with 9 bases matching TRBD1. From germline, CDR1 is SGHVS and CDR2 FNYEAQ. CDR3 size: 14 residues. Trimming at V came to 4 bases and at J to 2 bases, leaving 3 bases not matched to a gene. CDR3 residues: CASSSDRGPYEQYF. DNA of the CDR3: TGTGCCAGCAGCTCGGACAGGGGACCCTACGAGCAGTACTTC.

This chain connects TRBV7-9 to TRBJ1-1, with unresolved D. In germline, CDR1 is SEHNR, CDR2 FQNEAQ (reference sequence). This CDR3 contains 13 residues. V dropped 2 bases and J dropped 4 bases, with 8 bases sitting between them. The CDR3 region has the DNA TGTGCCAGCAGCTTAATGTTGAGCACTGAAGCTTTCTTT. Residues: CASSLMLSTEAFF.

CDR3 bases: TGTGCCAGCAGCTTAGGTCTAGCGGGTGGCGAGCAGTACTTC. It yields the protein CASSLGLAGGEQYF. This chain links TRBV11-3 with TRBJ2-7, with 8 bases matching TRBD2. The V gene's germline CDR1 is SGHNT and CDR2 YENEEA. J gave up 6 bases and V 1 base, and 5 bases lay outside the gene matches. The CDR3 extends over 14 amino acids.

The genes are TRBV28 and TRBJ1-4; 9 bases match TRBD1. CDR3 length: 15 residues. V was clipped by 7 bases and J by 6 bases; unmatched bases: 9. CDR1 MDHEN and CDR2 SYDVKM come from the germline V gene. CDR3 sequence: CASTDSTGGDEKLFF. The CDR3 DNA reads TGTGCCAGCACCGATTCGACAGGGGGGGATGAAAAACTGTTTTTT.

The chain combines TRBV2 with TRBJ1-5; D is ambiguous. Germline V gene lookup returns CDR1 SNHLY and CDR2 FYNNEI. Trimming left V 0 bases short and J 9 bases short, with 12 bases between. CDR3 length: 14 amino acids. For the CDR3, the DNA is TGTGCCAGCAGTGAAGCGCGGGCCCTAACGCCCCAGCATTTT. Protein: CASSEARALTPQHF.

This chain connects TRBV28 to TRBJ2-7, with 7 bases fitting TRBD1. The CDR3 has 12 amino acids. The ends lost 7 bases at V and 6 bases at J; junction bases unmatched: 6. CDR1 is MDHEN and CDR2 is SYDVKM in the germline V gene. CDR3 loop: CASTPDRAEQYF. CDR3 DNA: TGTGCCAGCACCCCAGACAGGGCCGAGCAGTACTTC.

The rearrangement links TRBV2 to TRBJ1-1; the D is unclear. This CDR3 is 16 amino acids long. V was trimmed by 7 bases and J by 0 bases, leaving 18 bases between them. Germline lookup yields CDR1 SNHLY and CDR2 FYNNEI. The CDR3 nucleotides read TGTGCCAGCAAAGGACCTGGGAGGGAATTGAACACTGAAGCTTTCTTT. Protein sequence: CASKGPGRELNTEAFF.

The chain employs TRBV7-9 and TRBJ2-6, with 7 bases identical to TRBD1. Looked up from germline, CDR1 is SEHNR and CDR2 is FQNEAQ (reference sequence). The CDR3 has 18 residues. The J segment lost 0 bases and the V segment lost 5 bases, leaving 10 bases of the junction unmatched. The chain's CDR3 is CASSQPEGQFSGANVLTF. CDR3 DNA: TGTGCCAGCAGCCAACCCGAGGGACAGTTCTCTGGGGCCAACGTCCTGACTTTC.

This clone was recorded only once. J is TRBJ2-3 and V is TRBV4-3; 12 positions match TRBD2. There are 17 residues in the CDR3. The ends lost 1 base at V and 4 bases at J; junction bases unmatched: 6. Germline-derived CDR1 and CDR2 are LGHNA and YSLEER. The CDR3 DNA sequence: TGCGCCAGCAGCCAAGCCCCTAGCGGGGGGGCTTCAGATACGCAGTATTTT. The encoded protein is CASSQAPSGGASDTQYF.

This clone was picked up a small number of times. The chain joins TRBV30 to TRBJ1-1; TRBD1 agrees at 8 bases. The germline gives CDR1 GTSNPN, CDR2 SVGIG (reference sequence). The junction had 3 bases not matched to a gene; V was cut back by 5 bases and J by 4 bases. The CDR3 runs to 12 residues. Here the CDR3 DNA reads TGTGCCTGGGATCAGGGGGCCACTGAAGCTTTCTTT. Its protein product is CAWDQGATEAFF.

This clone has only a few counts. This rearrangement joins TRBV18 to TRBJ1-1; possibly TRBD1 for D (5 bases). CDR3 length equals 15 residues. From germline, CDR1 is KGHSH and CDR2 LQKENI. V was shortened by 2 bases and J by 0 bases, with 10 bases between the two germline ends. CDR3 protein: CASSPWGGMNTEAFF. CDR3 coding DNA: TGTGCCAGCTCACCATGGGGGGGAATGAACACTGAAGCTTTCTTT.

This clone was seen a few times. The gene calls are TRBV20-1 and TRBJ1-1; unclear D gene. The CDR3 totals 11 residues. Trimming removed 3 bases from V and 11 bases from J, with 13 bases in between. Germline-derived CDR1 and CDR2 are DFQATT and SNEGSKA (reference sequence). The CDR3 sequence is CSASPQHGAFF. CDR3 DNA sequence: TGCAGTGCTAGCCCTCAACACGGGGCTTTCTTT.

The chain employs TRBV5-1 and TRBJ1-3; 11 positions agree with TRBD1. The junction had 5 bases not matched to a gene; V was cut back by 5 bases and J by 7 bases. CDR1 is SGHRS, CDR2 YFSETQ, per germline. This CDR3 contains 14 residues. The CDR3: CASRTGTGGNTIYF. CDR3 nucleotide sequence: TGCGCCAGCAGAACCGGGACAGGGGGGAACACCATATATTTT. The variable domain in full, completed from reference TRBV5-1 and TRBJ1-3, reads KAGVTQTPRYLIKTRGQQVTLSCSPISGHRSVSWYQQTPGQGLQFLFEYFSETQRNKGNFPGRFSGRQFSNSRSEMNVSTLELGDSALYLCASRTGTGGNTIYFGEGSWLTVV.

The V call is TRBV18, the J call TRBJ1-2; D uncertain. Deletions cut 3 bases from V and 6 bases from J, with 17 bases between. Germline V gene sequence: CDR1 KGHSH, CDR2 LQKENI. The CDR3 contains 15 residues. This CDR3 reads CASSPISGPRDGYTF. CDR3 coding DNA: TGTGCCAGCTCACCTATCAGTGGGCCCCGAGATGGCTACACCTTC.

The CDR3 nucleotides are TGTGCCAGCAGAAAAGGGGGACAACTAATGAACACTGAAGCTTTCTTT. As protein: CASRKGGQLMNTEAFF. This chain uses TRBV6-6 with TRBJ1-1; tentative D call: TRBD1 (6 bases). V lost 6 bases to trimming and J lost 0 bases, with 17 bases between them. Germline CDR1 and CDR2: MNHNY and SVGAGI (reference sequence). The CDR3 runs to 16 residues.

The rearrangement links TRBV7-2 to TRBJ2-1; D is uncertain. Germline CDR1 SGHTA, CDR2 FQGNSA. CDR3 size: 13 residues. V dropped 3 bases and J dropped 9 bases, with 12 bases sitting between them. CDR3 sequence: CASSFLSSGEQFF. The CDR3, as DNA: TGTGCCAGCAGCTTTCTATCCTCGGGTGAGCAGTTCTTC.

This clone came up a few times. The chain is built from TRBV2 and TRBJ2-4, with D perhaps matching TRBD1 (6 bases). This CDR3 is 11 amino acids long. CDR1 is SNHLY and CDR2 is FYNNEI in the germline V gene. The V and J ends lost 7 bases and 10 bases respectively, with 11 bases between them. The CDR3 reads CASTTGSIQYF. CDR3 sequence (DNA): TGTGCCAGCACCACAGGGTCTATTCAGTACTTC.

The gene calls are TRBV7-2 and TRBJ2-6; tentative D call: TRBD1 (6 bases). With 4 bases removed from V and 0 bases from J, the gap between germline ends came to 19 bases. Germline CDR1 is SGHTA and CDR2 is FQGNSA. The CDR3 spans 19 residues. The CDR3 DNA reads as TGTGCCAGCAGCTCCCAGGGGTCCTCGTACTTCTCTGGGGCCAACGTCCTGACTTTC. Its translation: CASSSQGSSYFSGANVLTF.

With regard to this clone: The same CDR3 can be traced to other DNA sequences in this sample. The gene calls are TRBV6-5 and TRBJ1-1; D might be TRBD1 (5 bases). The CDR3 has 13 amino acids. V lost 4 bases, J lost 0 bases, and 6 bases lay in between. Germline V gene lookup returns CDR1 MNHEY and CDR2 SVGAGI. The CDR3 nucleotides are TGTGCCAGCAGTTTACAGGTGAACACTGAAGCTTTCTTT. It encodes CASSLQVNTEAFF.